This TCR beta chain was found in a study of T cell changes during pregnancy in multiple sclerosis. The V and J ends lost 0 bases and 2 bases respectively, with 6 bases between them. Germline CDR1 reads SGDLS; CDR2 reads YYNGEE. CDR3 length: 14 amino acids. Clones were sequenced by immunoSEQ multiplex PCR, and TCRdb holds only the in-frame ones, with some missing. The sample has 34,000 or so clones, 85% to 90% seen once; the top ten hold about 4.4%. This clone was seen only a few times. Other DNA sequences of this sample code for an identical CDR3. The rearrangement uses TRBV9 and TRBJ1-5, with a weak D call TRBD1 (5 bases). The TCR sequence derives from a female donor with multiple sclerosis, enrolled in a pregnancy study. Material: CD8+ T cells from peripheral blood mononuclear cells, obtained after pregnancy. The CDR3 bases are TGTGCCAGCAGCGTAGGGGGCGGCAATCAGCCCCAGCATTTT. Protein sequence: CASSVGGGNQPQHF.